This record looks at one TCR beta chain sequence and its context. The antigen remains unidentified. The sample originates from a study of graft-versus-host responses after intestinal transplantation. V trimming: 10 bases; J trimming: 9 bases; junction bases outside the gene matches: 10. In germline, CDR1 is SNHLY, CDR2 FYNNEI. The CDR3 runs 13 residues. Only in-frame clones appear in the TCRdb table, and some are missing; sequencing was by immunoSEQ multiplex PCR. Of 80,000 to 90,000 clones listed, 80% to 95% are singletons. Regarding the study as a whole: Detection of GvH clones occurred in recipient marrow, and some had their first appearance in ileum or blood.

The clonotype originates from a human donor who received an intestinal transplant. V is TRBV2 and J is TRBJ2-1, with 9 positions matching TRBD1. The source material was unstimulated CD4+ T cells sorted from spleen or lymph node cells, sampled before intestinal transplant. CDR3 nucleotides: TGTGCCACCAGGGACAGGGTGGGCGGTGAGCAGTTCTTC. Amino acid sequence: CATRDRVGGEQFF. The full variable domain, in which reference TRBV2 and TRBJ2-1 provide the parts outside the CDR3, is EPEVTQTPSHQVTQMGQEVILRCVPISNHLYFYWYRQILGQKVEFLVSFYNNEISEKSEIFDDQFSVERPDGSNFTLKIRSTKLEDSAMYFCATRDRVGGEQFFGPGTRLTVL.